The 10 T cell receptor beta chains given below trace back to one sample, sequenced in a study of CD8 T cells in ankylosing spondylitis (dated by TCRdb to about 2017). The library was built by means of 5' RACE. Sequenced on an Illumina HiSeq 2500. TCRdb reanalyzed the raw reads on its own, using fastp at Q25 for trimming and MiXCR for clone calling, and kept in-frame beta chains. Rows merge per CDR3 protein into single entries with the most common DNA and genes. This sample has about 250,000 distinct CDR3 sequences in its table, and over 9.5% of those were observed once. The top ten clones comprise less than 3% of the sample. Sequenced input: blood, either unsorted or a sorted T cell fraction (not recorded which). The receptors derive from a male donor with ankylosing spondylitis or in good health (not recorded which).

This clonotype was observed many times. The chain couples TRBV12-3 or TRBV12-4 to TRBJ2-7, with 11 nucleotides matching TRBD2. The CDR3 sequence is 15 residues long. V trimming: 4 bases; J trimming: 1 base; junction bases outside the gene matches: 3. The CDR3 protein is CASSSRTSGSYEQYF. CDR3 nucleotides: TGTGCCAGCAGTTCCCGGACTAGCGGGTCCTACGAGCAGTACTTC.

In this sample, this clonotype turned up many times. The V and J genes are TRBV27 and TRBJ1-1; a weak D match, TRBD1 (5 bases). The CDR3 runs to 12 residues. V gave up 10 bases and J gave up 4 bases, with 13 bases separating them. Germline V gives CDR1 MNHEY, CDR2 SMNVEV (reference sequence). CDR3: CAIEGGGTEAFF. CDR3 nucleotides: TGTGCCATCGAGGGTGGGGGCACTGAAGCTTTCTTT.

This clonotype was seen many times. The rearrangement links TRBV20-1 to TRBJ2-3; tentative D call: TRBD2 (7 bases). The V and J ends lost 6 bases and 3 bases respectively, with 19 bases between them. CDR3 length: 15 residues. Germline V gene data show CDR1 as DFQATT and CDR2 as SNEGSKA (reference sequence). The CDR3 DNA is TGCAGTGCAGGGGTCGGCGGGGGCGGGACAGATACGCAGTATTTT. It encodes CSAGVGGGGTDTQYF.

This clonotype was seen a handful of times. At one end, the junction sequence differs from germline, possibly due to a read error. This chain uses TRBV10-2 with TRBJ2-2, with TRBD2 as a possible D gene (6 bases). Germline assignment: CDR1 WSHSY and CDR2 SAAADI. The CDR3 length is 16 residues. The CDR3 coding sequence is TGCGCCAACAGTGAGTCGACGGGGGCGAACACCGGGGAGCTGTTTTTT. This encodes CANSESTGANTGELFF.

This clonotype was counted ten times or more. V is TRBV7-2 and J is TRBJ2-5; D is unclear. CDR3 size: 15 residues. V dropped 5 bases and J dropped 2 bases, with 15 bases sitting between them. Germline lookup yields CDR1 SGHTA and CDR2 FQGNSA. This chain's CDR3 is CASSPRAGRQETQYF. As DNA, the CDR3 is TGTGCCAGCAGCCCAAGGGCCGGGCGGCAAGAGACCCAGTACTTC.

This clonotype came up a few times. Just one base apart from a much larger clone, this may be a read error. The rearrangement joins TRBV2 to TRBJ1-5; D unresolved. Germline CDR1 SNHLY, CDR2 FYNNEI. The CDR3 consists of 11 residues. Here the CDR3 DNA reads TGTGCCAGCAGTGAAGGTCAGTCCCAGCATTTT. Protein: CASSEGQSQHF.

At least ten counts were recorded for this clonotype. The CDR3 nucleotides read TGTGCCAGCAGCTTATCGGTCAACAGTCTTCAAGAGACCCAGTACTTC. The encoded protein is CASSLSVNSLQETQYF. The V call is TRBV7-7, the J call TRBJ2-5; D gene uncertain. CDR1 SSHAT and CDR2 FNYEAQ come from the germline V gene (reference sequence). V was trimmed by 2 bases and J by 2 bases, leaving 15 bases between them. This CDR3 is built from 16 residues.

The chain employs TRBV18 and TRBJ2-7; perhaps TRBD2 as D (6 bases). The germline V gene encodes CDR1 KGHSH and CDR2 LQKENI. This CDR3 is built from 15 residues. With 4 bases removed from V and 0 bases from J, the gap between germline ends came to 13 bases. DNA for the CDR3: TGTGCCAGCTCACAAAACCGGGACTTCTCCTACGAGCAGTACTTC. This sequence encodes CASSQNRDFSYEQYF.

Details on this clonotype: One end of the junction fails to match germline, which may point to a read error. The rearrangement links TRBV6-1 to TRBJ2-6; D perhaps matches TRBD1 (6 bases). Looked up from germline, CDR1 is MNHNS and CDR2 is SASEGT. This CDR3 comprises 16 residues. The chain's CDR3 is CASSEAGHSGATVLTF. CDR3 nucleotides: TGTGCCAGCAGTGAAGCGGGACACTCTGGGGCCACCGTCCTGACTTTC.

The sample holds many counts of this clonotype. CDR3 coding DNA: TGCAGTGCTTACTTTCGGGCGGGGGGCTATGAGCAGTTCTTC. This sequence encodes CSAYFRAGGYEQFF. The rearrangement joins TRBV20-1 to TRBJ2-1, with 8 bases that match TRBD2. The ends lost 5 bases at V and 8 bases at J; junction bases unmatched: 11. This CDR3 region has 14 residues. The germline CDR1 and CDR2 sequences are DFQATT and SNEGSKA (reference sequence).